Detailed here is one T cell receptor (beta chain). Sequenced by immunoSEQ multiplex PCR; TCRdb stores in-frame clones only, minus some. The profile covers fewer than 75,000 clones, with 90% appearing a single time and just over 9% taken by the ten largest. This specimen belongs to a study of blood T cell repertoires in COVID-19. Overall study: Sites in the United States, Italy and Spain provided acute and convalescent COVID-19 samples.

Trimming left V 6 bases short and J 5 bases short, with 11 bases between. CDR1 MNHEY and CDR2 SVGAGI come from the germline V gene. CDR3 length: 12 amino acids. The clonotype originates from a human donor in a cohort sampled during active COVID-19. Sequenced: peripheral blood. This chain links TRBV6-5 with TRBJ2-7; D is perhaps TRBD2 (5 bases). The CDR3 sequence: CASSLRVHEQYF. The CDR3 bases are TGTGCCAGCAGCCTGAGGGTCCACGAGCAGTACTTC.